This TCR beta chain is drawn from a study of CD8 T cells in Susac syndrome. Relapsing-remitting disease, either stable or active, was present in the treatment-naive patients who were the multiple sclerosis controls. A quantity of about 0.45 to 1 ug RNA underwent reverse transcription using random hexamers. MiXCR was run by TCRdb on the immunoSEQ multiplex PCR reads, yielding one entry per CDR3 protein. The profile shows 140,000 or so distinct CDR3 sequences, approximately 95% of them singletons. From germline, CDR1 is SGHDN and CDR2 FVKESK. Unmatched junction bases numbered 6, after V lost 1 base and J lost 2 bases. The CDR3 is 16 amino acids.

Material for sequencing was CD4+ T cells from PBMCs. The V and J genes are TRBV14 and TRBJ1-1, with 8 bases identical to TRBD1. The clonotype comes from a human donor with multiple sclerosis. The CDR3 loop reads CASSQGLGQGNTEAFF. The CDR3 DNA reads as TGTGCCAGCAGCCAAGGCCTCGGACAGGGAAACACTGAAGCTTTCTTT.